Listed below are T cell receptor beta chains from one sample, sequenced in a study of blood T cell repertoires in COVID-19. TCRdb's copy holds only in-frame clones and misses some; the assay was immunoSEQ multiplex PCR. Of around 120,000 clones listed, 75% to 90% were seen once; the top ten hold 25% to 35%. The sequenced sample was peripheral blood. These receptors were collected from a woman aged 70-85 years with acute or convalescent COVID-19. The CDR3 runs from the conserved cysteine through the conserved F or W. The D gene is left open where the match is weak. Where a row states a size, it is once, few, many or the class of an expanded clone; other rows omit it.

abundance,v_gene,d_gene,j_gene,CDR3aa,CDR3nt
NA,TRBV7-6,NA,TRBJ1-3,CASSLGSSGNTIYF,TGTGCCAGCAGCCTAGGGAGCTCTGGAAACACCATATATTTT
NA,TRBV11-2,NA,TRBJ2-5,CASSSSRGVQETQYF,TGTGCCAGCAGCTCCTCGCGCGGGGTACAAGAGACCCAGTACTTC
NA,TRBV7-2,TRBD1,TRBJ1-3,CASSHQTGPGNTIYF,TGTGCCAGCAGTCACCAGACAGGGCCTGGAAACACCATATATTTT
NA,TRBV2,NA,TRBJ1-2,CASSPREGVIRGYTF,TGTGCCAGCAGCCCCAGGGAGGGCGTAATAAGGGGCTACACCTTC
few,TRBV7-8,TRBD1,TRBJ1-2,CASSLPGQGVYGYTF,TGTGCCAGCAGCTTACCGGGACAGGGAGTCTATGGCTACACCTTC
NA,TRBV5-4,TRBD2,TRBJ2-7,CASSPGGSGASYEQYF,TGTGCCAGCAGCCCGGGTGGAAGCGGGGCATCCTACGAGCAGTACTTC
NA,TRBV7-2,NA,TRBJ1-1,CASSLVEDTEAFF,TGTGCCAGCAGCTTAGTTGAGGACACTGAAGCTTTCTTT
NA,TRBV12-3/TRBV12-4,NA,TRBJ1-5,CASSSGQAQHF,TGTGCCAGCAGTTCAGGTCAGGCCCAGCATTTT
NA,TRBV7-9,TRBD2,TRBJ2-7,CASSVAGLAGGSYEQYF,TGTGCCAGCAGCGTTGCAGGACTAGCGGGGGGTTCCTACGAGCAGTACTTC
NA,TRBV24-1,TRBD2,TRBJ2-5,CATSDLRERGGQETQYF,TGTGCCACCAGTGATTTAAGAGAGCGGGGGGGCCAAGAGACCCAGTACTTC
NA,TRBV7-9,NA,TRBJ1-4,CASSPPMFPEKLFF,TGTGCCAGCAGCCCCCCCATGTTCCCTGAAAAACTGTTTTTT
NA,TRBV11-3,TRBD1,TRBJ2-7,CASSLEGKGASNYEQYF,TGTGCCAGCAGCTTAGAGGGGAAGGGGGCGAGCAACTACGAGCAGTACTTC
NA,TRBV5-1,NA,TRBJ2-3,CASRGGGSTDTQYF,TGCGCCAGCAGGGGAGGGGGAAGCACAGATACGCAGTATTTT
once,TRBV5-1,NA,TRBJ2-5,CASSLTGQQETQYF,TGCGCCAGCAGCTTAACTGGGCAGCAGGAGACCCAGTACTTC
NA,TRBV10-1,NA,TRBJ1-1,CASSDMGHPNTEAFF,TGCGCCAGCAGTGATATGGGACACCCCAACACTGAAGCTTTCTTT
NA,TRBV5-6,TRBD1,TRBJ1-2,CASIRQGGGYGYTF,TGTGCCAGCATAAGACAGGGAGGAGGCTATGGCTACACCTTC
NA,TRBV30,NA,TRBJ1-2,CAWSREEPYGYTF,TGTGCCTGGAGTAGGGAGGAACCCTATGGCTACACCTTC
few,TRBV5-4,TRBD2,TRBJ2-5,CASSSGQGVAGGGGQETQYF,TGTGCCAGCAGCTCCGGCCAGGGAGTAGCGGGGGGCGGGGGACAAGAGACCCAGTACTTC
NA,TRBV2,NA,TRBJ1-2,CASWIQLRTSNNYGYTF,TGTGCCAGCTGGATACAGCTTCGGACAAGCAATAACTATGGCTACACCTTC
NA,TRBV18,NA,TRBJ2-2,CASSPNSNTGELFF,TGTGCCAGCTCACCGAACAGTAACACCGGGGAGCTGTTTTTT
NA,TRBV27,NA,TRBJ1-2,CASSSSLQRQGYTF,TGTGCCAGCAGTTCCTCGCTCCAAAGACAGGGCTACACCTTC
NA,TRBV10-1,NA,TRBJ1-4,CASSPRERNEKLFF,TGCGCCAGCAGTCCCAGGGAACGGAATGAAAAACTGTTTTTT
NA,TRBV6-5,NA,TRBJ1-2,CATFGDIVVGWGYTF,TGTGCCACGTTTGGGGACATTGTTGTGGGTTGGGGCTACACCTTC
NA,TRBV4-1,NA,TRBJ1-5,CASSQGGFDYSNQPQHF,TGCGCCAGCAGCCAAGGCGGTTTTGATTATAGCAATCAGCCCCAGCATTTT
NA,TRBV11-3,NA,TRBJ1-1,CASSQGRRGYAFF,TGTGCCAGCAGCCAAGGACGGAGAGGGTACGCTTTCTTT
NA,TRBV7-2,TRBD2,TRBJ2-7,CASSASGGDSYEQYF,TGTGCCAGCAGCGCCAGCGGGGGGGACTCCTACGAGCAGTACTTC
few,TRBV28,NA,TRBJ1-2,CASSGGEPTDYGYTF,TGTGCCAGCAGTGGGGGGGAACCCACTGACTATGGCTACACCTTC
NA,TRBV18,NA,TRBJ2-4,CASSPDGPGGKNIQYF,TGTGCCAGCTCACCAGATGGGCCTGGTGGCAAAAACATTCAGTACTTC
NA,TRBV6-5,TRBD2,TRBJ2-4,CASSPGGVGNIQYF,TGTGCCAGCAGCCCGGGGGGGGTGGGAAACATTCAGTACTTC
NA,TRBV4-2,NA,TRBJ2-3,CASSREGQASTDTQYF,TGTGCCAGCAGCCGGGAGGGACAGGCTAGCACAGATACGCAGTATTTT
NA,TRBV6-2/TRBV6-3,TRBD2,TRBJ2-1,CASSIQRGVSNEQFF,TGTGCCAGCAGTATTCAGCGGGGGGTGTCCAATGAGCAGTTCTTC
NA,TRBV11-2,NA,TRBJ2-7,CASSLGGSDIPYF,TGTGCCAGCAGCTTAGGTGGGTCGGACATTCCGTACTTC
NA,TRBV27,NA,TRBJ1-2,CASSTAPQVYGYTF,TGTGCCAGCAGTACGGCCCCCCAGGTCTATGGCTACACCTTC
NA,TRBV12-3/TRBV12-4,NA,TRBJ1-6,CASTLSYNSPLHF,TGTGCCAGCACCCTCTCCTATAATTCACCCCTCCACTTT
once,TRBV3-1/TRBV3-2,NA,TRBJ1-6,CASSQVQVGSPLHF,TGTGCCAGCAGCCAAGTGCAGGTCGGTTCACCCCTCCACTTT
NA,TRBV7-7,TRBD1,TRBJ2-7,CASSLVRRGNGDRVETYEQYF,TGTGCCAGCAGCTTAGTGAGGAGGGGGAATGGGGACAGGGTTGAGACCTACGAGCAGTACTTC
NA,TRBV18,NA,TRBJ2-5,CASSPRLQETQYF,TGTGCCAGCTCACCGAGACTCCAAGAGACCCAGTACTTC
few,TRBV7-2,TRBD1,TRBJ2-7,CASSLGQVGEQYF,TGTGCCAGCAGCCTGGGACAGGTCGGCGAGCAGTACTTC
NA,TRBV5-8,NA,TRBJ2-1,CASSLETGTQPSYNEQFF,TGTGCCAGCAGCTTGGAGACAGGGACTCAACCCTCCTACAATGAGCAGTTCTTC
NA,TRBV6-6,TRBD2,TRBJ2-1,CASSPQLPGGLEQFF,TGTGCCAGCAGTCCCCAGCTCCCGGGGGGGTTGGAGCAGTTCTTC
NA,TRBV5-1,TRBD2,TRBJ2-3,CASSRESSGGSTDTQYF,TGCGCCAGCAGTAGAGAGAGTAGCGGGGGGAGCACAGATACGCAGTATTTT
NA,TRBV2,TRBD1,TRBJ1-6,CASSELGTGNSPLHF,TGTGCCAGCAGTGAACTCGGGACAGGCAATTCACCCCTCCACTTT
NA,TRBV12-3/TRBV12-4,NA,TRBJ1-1,CASRQGRVSEAFF,TGTGCCAGCCGACAAGGCAGGGTATCTGAAGCTTTCTTT
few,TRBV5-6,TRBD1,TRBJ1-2,CASSLTGVEGYTF,TGTGCCAGCAGCCTGACAGGGGTTGAGGGCTACACCTTC
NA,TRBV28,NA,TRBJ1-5,CASSLQDQPQHF,TGTGCCAGCAGTCTCCAGGATCAGCCCCAGCATTTT
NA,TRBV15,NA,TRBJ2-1,CATSGARDTYNEQFF,TGTGCCACCAGCGGAGCCAGGGACACCTACAATGAGCAGTTCTTC
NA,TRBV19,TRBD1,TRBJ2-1,CASSRGGLGNEQFF,TGTGCCAGTAGTCGAGGGGGCTTGGGCAATGAGCAGTTCTTC
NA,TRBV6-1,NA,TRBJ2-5,CASRATGTWSETQYF,TGTGCCAGCAGGGCCACCGGGACATGGTCCGAGACCCAGTACTTC
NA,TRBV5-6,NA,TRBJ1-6,CASSWGTSSSYNSPLHF,TGTGCCAGCAGCTGGGGGACTTCGAGCTCCTATAATTCACCCCTCCACTTT
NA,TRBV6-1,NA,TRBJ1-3,CASSERGGPGNTIYF,TGTGCCAGCAGTGAAAGGGGGGGCCCGGGAAACACCATATATTTT
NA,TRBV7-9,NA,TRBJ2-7,CASSLEGWGGSYEQYF,TGTGCCAGCAGCTTAGAGGGGTGGGGCGGAAGCTACGAGCAGTACTTC
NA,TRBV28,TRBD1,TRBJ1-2,CASSTWTGSNGYTF,TGTGCCAGCAGTACTTGGACAGGGAGCAATGGCTACACCTTC
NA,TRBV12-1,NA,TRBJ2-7,CASRRPLGYEQYF,TGTGCCAGCAGGAGGCCCTTAGGCTACGAGCAGTACTTC
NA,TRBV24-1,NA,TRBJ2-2,CATSDRGGNTGELFF,TGTGCCACCAGTGACCGGGGAGGGAACACCGGGGAGCTGTTTTTT
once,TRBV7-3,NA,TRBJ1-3,CASSSTAGPGNTIYF,TGTGCCAGCAGCTCAACCGCAGGGCCCGGAAACACCATATATTTT
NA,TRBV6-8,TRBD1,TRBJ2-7,CASSCGLLVPGQWGYEQYF,TGTGCCAGCAGTTGTGGGCTACTAGTCCCGGGACAGTGGGGATACGAGCAGTACTTC
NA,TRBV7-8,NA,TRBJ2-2,CASSPVRTANTGELFF,TGTGCCAGCAGCCCGGTCCGGACAGCCAACACCGGGGAGCTGTTTTTT
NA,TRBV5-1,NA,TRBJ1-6,CASSLTPYNSPLHF,TGCGCCAGCAGCTTGACACCTTATAATTCACCCCTCCACTTT